This TCR beta chain was identified during a study of shared clonotypes between healthy human individuals. Profiling relied on immunoSEQ multiplex PCR, and the TCRdb table lists in-frame clones only, not all of them. The table has under 1,100,000 clones, roughly 75% seen once; the top ten hold around 1.4%. The origin of this receptor is a young man in good health. The sequencing input was memory CD4+ T cells sorted from blood. Subset meaning: CD45RA-negative fraction.

CDR3 loop: CASSRKGLGVTEAFF. The CDR3 DNA reads as TGTGCCAGCAGTAGAAAGGGGCTGGGGGTAACTGAAGCTTTCTTT. The chain is built from TRBV28 and TRBJ1-1; perhaps TRBD1 as D (5 bases). This CDR3 region has 15 residues. Looked up from germline, CDR1 is MDHEN and CDR2 is SYDVKM. V lost 5 bases, J lost 5 bases, and 18 bases lay in between.